This TCR beta chain was sequenced in a study of T cell responses to AZD1222 COVID-19 vaccine. Study outcomes and limitations: Of the AZD1222 recipients, only 5 to 7 were seropositive at baseline. Close to half of all spike-specific TCRs reportedly target regions of the variants that are unmutated. Donors in the cohort were predominantly white British and more often female, and clonal diversity was possibly underestimated.

Profiled with immunoSEQ multiplex PCR; TCRdb holds only in-frame clones, not every one. This table has roughly 80,000 clones, 90% to 95% appearing once. Remarks on this clone: Its specificity is not known.

Trimming removed 5 bases from V and 7 bases from J, with 18 bases in between. Germline V gene sequence: CDR1 GTSNPN, CDR2 SVGIG (reference sequence). The CDR3 is made up of 14 amino acids. This material consisted of peripheral blood, taken on day 0 of MenACWY control vaccination. The clonotype originates from an adult in good health. This chain links TRBV30 with TRBJ1-5, with unresolved D. Here the CDR3 DNA reads TGTGCCTGGGACTCCGTTGGGCGGACCCAGCCCCAGCATTTT. This translates into CAWDSVGRTQPQHF.